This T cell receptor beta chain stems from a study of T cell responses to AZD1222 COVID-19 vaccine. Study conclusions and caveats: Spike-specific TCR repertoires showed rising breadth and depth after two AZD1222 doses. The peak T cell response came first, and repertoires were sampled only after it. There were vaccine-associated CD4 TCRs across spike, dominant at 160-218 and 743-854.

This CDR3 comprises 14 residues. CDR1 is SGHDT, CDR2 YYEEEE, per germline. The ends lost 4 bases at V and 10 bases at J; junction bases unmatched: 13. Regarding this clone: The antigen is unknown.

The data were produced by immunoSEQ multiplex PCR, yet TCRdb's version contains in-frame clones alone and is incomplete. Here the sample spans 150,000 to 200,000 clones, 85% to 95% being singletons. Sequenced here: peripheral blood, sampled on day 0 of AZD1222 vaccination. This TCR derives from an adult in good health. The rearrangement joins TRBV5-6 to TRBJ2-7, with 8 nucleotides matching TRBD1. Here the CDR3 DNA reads TGTGCCAGCAGCCCTCGCCGGACAGGGAGGTTCCAGTACTTC. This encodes CASSPRRTGRFQYF. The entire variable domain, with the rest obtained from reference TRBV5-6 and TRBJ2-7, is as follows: DAGVTQSPTHLIKTRGQQVTLRCSPKSGHDTVSWYQQALGQGPQFIFQYYEEEERQRGNFPDRFSGHQFPNYSSELNVNALLLGDSALYLCASSPRRTGRFQYFGPGTRLTVT.